The T cell receptor (beta chain) described here comes from a study of blood T cell repertoires in COVID-19. Followed longitudinally, the Seattle patients had been enrolled during active infection. The CDR3 consists of 13 residues. The V gene's germline CDR1 is SNHLY and CDR2 FYNNEI. Trimming cost V 4 bases and J 4 bases, with 8 bases left between them. Authors' data handling: It was from reference gene primer amplification that nucleated cell counts were estimated. The repertoire was sequenced with immunoSEQ multiplex PCR; TCRdb's copy has only in-frame clones and lacks some. The V and J calls and clone size were taken over from that table, and D and trimming were inferred from the DNA. The table records about 130,000 clones, 79% of them present only once.

The sequenced sample consisted of peripheral blood. The sequence derives from a woman in her 70s with COVID-19, enrolled during active disease. The chain combines TRBV2 with TRBJ1-5; tentative D call: TRBD1 (6 bases). The CDR3 DNA is TGTGCCAGCAGTGGGCAGGGGAATCAGCCCCAGCATTTT. Its translation: CASSGQGNQPQHF.